The 6 T cell receptor beta chains given below trace back to one sample, sequenced in a study of early T cells in non-severe SARS-CoV-2 infection (dated by TCRdb to about 2021). Libraries were made using 5' RACE. TCRdb records NextSeq 500 as the sequencer. The public reads were reanalyzed by TCRdb: fastp trimming at Q25, MiXCR alignment, in-frame beta chains only. Rows with one shared CDR3 protein collapse into an entry with the most common genes and DNA. Across this sample there are around 39,000 distinct CDR3 sequences, with roughly 8% seen only once. Of the sample, around 11% falls within the top ten clones. The sequences come from whole blood, collected at baseline. Every receptor here comes from an adult who was a healthcare worker with PCR-confirmed SARS-CoV-2 infection or an uninfected control (not recorded which).

This chain connects TRBV20-1 to TRBJ1-5, with 8 nucleotides matching TRBD1. V shed 0 bases, J shed 2 bases, and the junction held 3 bases outside the gene matches. The CDR3 spans 15 residues. Germline CDR1 DFQATT, CDR2 SNEGSKA (reference sequence). The DNA of the CDR3 is TGCAGTGCTAGAGAGCCAGGGGGCGGCAATCAGCCCCAGCATTTT. Residues: CSAREPGGGNQPQHF.

The table lists this clonotype with a few counts. This rearrangement joins TRBV15 to TRBJ1-1; D is undetermined. Per germline, CDR1 LNHNV and CDR2 YYDKDF (reference sequence). This CDR3 spans 12 amino acids. The V end lost 5 bases, the J end lost 6 bases, and 10 bases lay between the germline ends. The CDR3 bases are TGTGCCACCAGCTCTCAGTGGGCTGAAGCTTTCTTT. Translating gives CATSSQWAEAFF.

In its sample, this clonotype ranks as medium-sized. V usage is TRBV12-3 or TRBV12-4 and J usage is TRBJ1-5; unclear D gene. Between the trimmed V and J ends, which lost 8 bases and 2 bases, there was a span of 10 bases. This CDR3 region has 13 residues. The CDR3 bases are TGTGCCAGCGCCCGTGGGGGCAATCAGCCCCAGCATTTT. Translation gives CASARGGNQPQHF.

There are a few counts of this clonotype. The CDR3 loop reads CASSQDADYQFF. CDR3 in DNA: TGCGCCAGCAGCCAAGACGCGGACTACCAGTTCTTC. The rearrangement joins TRBV4-1 to TRBJ2-1; D is perhaps TRBD2 (6 bases). Between the trimmed V and J ends, which lost 0 bases and 13 bases, there was a span of 10 bases. The length of the CDR3 is 12 residues. CDR1 MGHRA and CDR2 YSYEKL come from the germline V gene.

This clonotype was observed a few times. This chain connects TRBV29-1 to TRBJ1-1; D perhaps matches TRBD1 (6 bases). The length of the CDR3 is 11 residues. Trimming stripped 7 bases from V and 7 bases from J, with 13 bases between. Germline lookup yields CDR1 SQVTM and CDR2 ANQGSEA. The CDR3 nucleotides are TGCAGCGCCACCCCAGGGGTTGAAGCTTTCTTT. This translates into CSATPGVEAFF.

The chain is built from TRBV3-1 and TRBJ2-1; maybe TRBD2 (6 bases). V gave up 4 bases and J gave up 2 bases, with 12 bases separating them. Looked up from germline, CDR1 is LGHDT and CDR2 is YNNKEL (reference sequence). The CDR3 has 15 residues. The CDR3 nucleotides read TGTGCCAGCAGCCTCCTGGGGGGTCCCTACAATGAGCAGTTCTTC. The encoded protein is CASSLLGGPYNEQFF.